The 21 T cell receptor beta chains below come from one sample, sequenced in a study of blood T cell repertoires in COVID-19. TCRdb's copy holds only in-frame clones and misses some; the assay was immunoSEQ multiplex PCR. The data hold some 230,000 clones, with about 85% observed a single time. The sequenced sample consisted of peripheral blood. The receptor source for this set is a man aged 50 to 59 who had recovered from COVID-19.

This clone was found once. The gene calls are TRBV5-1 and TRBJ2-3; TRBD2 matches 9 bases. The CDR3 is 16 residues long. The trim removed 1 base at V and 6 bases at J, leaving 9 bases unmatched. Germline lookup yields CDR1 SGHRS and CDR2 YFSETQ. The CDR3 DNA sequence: TGCGCCAGCAGCTTGCCTAGCGGGACCTCCCAGGATACGCAGTATTTT. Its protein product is CASSLPSGTSQDTQYF.

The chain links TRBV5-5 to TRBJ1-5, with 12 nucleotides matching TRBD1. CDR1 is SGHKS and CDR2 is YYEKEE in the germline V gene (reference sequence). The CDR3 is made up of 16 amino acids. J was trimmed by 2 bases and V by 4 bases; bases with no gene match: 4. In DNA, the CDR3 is TGTGCCAGCAGCCTAGGGACAGGGGGCGGCAATCAGCCCCAGCATTTT. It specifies CASSLGTGGGNQPQHF.

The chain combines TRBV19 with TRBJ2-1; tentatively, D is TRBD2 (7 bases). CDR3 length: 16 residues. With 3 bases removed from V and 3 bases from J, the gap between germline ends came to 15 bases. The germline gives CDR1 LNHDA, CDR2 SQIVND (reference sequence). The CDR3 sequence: CASSIHGGALYNEQFF. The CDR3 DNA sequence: TGTGCCAGTAGTATTCATGGGGGGGCCCTCTACAATGAGCAGTTCTTC.

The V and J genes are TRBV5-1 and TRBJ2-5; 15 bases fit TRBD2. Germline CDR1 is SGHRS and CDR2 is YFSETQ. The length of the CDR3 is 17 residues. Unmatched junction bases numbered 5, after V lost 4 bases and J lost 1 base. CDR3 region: CASSPGTSGRRQETQYF. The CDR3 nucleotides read TGCGCCAGCAGCCCTGGGACTAGCGGGAGGCGCCAAGAGACCCAGTACTTC.

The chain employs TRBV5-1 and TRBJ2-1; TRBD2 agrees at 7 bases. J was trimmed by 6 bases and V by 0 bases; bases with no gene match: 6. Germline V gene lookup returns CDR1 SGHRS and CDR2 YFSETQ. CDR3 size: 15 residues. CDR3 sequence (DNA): TGCGCCAGCAGCTTGGGCGGGAGAGGGTCCAATGAGCAGTTCTTC. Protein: CASSLGGRGSNEQFF.

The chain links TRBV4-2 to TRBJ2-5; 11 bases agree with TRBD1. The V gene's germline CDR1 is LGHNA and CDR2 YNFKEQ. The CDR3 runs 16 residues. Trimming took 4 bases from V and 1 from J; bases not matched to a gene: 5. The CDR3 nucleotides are TGTGCCAGCAGCCCACAGGACAGGGGGCTCCAAGAGACCCAGTACTTC. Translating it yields CASSPQDRGLQETQYF.

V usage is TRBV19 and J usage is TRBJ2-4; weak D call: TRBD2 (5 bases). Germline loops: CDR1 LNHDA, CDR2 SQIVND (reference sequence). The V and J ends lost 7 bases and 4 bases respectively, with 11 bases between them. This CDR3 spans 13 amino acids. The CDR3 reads CASTDYFKNIQYF. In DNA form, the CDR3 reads TGTGCCAGTACCGACTACTTTAAAAACATTCAGTACTTC.

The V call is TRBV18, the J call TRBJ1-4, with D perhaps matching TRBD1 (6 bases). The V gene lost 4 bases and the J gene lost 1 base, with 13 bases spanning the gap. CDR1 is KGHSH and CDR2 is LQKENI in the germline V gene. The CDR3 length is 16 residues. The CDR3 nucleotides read TGTGCCAGCTCACAGGGACATTTACTAACTAATGAAAAACTGTTTTTT. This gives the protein CASSQGHLLTNEKLFF.

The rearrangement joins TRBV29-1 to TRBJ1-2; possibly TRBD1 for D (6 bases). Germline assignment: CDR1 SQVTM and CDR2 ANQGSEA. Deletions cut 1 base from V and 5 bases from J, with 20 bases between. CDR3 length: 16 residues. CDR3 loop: CSVEGPHRRGSYGYTF. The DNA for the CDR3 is TGCAGCGTTGAAGGTCCCCACCGCAGGGGATCTTATGGCTACACCTTC.

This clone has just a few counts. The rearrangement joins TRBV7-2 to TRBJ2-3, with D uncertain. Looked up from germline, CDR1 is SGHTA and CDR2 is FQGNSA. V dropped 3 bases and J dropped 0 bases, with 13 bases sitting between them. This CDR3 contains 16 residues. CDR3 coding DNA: TGTGCCAGCAGCTTTTTGCGGAGCACTAGCACAGATACGCAGTATTTT. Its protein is CASSFLRSTSTDTQYF.

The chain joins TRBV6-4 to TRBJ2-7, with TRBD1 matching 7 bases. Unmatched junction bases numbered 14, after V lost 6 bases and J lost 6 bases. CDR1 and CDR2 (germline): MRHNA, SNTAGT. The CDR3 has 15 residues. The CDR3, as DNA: TGTGCCAGCAGCCCTGCAGCGACAGGGAAACGCGAGCAGTACTTC. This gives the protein CASSPAATGKREQYF.

The CDR3 is CASSLIGRGNEQYF. The CDR3 DNA reads TGTGCCAGCAGCTTAATTGGCAGGGGAAACGAGCAGTACTTC. The chain couples TRBV7-2 to TRBJ2-7; D is possibly TRBD1 (6 bases). Between the trimmed V and J ends, which lost 2 bases and 5 bases, there was a span of 13 bases. Germline-derived CDR1 and CDR2 are SGHTA and FQGNSA. CDR3 length: 14 residues.

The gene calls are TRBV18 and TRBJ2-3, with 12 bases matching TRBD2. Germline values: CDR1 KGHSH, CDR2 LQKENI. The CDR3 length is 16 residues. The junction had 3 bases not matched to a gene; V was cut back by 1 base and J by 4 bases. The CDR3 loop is CASSPLTSGSSDTQYF. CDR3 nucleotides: TGTGCCAGCTCACCACTGACTAGCGGGAGCTCAGATACGCAGTATTTT.

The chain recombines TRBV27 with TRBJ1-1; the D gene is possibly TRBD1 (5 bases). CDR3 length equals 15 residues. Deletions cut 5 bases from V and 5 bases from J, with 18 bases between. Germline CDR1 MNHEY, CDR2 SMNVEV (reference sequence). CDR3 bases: TGTGCCAGCAGTCAAACCGCCGCTAGGGGAACTGAAGCTTTCTTT. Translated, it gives CASSQTAARGTEAFF.

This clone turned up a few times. CDR3 protein: CASTTGGWETQYF. CDR3 coding DNA: TGTGCCAGCACGACAGGGGGCTGGGAGACCCAGTACTTC. V gene TRBV28 combines with J gene TRBJ2-5; 10 bases fit TRBD1. V lost 7 bases and J lost 5; bases outside the gene matches: 4. In germline, CDR1 is MDHEN, CDR2 SYDVKM. There are 13 residues in the CDR3.

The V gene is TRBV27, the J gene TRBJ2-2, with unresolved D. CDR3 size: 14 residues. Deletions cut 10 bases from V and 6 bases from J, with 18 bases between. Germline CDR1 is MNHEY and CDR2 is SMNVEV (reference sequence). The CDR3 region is CATRRYQDPGELFF. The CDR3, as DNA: TGTGCCACCCGCCGGTATCAGGATCCCGGGGAGCTGTTTTTT.

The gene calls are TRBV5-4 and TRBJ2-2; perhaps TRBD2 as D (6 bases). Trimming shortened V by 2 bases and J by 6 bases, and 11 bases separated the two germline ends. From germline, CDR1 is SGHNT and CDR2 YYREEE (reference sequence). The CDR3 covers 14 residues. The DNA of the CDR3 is TGTGCCAGCAGCTTAGGAGGGGCTTCCGGGGAGCTGTTTTTT. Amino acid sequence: CASSLGGASGELFF.

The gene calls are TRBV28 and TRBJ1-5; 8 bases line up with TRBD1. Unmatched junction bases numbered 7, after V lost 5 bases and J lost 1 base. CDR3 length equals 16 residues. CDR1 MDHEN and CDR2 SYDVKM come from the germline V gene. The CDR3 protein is CASSPNSGGSNQPQHF. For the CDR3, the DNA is TGTGCCAGCAGTCCAAACTCAGGGGGCAGCAATCAGCCCCAGCATTTT. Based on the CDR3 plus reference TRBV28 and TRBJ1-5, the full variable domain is DVKVTQSSRYLVKRTGEKVFLECVQDMDHENMFWYRQDPGLGLRLIYFSYDVKMKEKGDIPEGYSVSREKKERFSLILESASTNQTSMYLCASSPNSGGSNQPQHFGDGTRLSIL.

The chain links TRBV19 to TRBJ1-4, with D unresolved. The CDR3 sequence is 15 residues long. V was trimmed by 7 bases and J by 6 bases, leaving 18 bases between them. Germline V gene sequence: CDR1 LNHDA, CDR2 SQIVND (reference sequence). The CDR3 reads CASTPRWRADEKLFF. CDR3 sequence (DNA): TGTGCCAGTACCCCCCGCTGGAGGGCTGATGAAAAACTGTTTTTT. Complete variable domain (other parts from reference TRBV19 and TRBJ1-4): DGGITQSPKYLFRKEGQNVTLSCEQNLNHDAMYWYRQDPGQGLRLIYYSQIVNDFQKGDIAEGYSVSREKKESFPLTVTSAQKNPTAFYLCASTPRWRADEKLFFGSGTQLSVL.

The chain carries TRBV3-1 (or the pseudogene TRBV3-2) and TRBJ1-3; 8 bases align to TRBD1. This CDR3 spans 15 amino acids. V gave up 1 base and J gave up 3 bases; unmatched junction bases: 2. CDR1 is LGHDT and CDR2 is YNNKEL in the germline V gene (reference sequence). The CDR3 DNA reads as TGTGCCAGCAGCCAAGGTACAGGGGGTGGAAACACCATATATTTT. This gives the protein CASSQGTGGGNTIYF.

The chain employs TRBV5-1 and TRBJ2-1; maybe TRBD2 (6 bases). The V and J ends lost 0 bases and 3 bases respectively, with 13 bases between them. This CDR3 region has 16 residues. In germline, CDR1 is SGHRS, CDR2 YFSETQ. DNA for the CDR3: TGCGCCAGCAGCTTGGATTTCGGACTAAACTACAATGAGCAGTTCTTC. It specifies CASSLDFGLNYNEQFF.